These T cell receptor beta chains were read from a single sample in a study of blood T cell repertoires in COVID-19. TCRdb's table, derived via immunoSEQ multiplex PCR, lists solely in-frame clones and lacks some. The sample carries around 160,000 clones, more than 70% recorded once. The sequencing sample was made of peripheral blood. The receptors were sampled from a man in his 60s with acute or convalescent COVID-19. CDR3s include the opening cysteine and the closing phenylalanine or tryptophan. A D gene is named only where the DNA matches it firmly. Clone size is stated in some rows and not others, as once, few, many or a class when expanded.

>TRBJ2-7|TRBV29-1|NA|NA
CSVAKQISYEQYF
TGCAGCGTTGCCAAACAGATCTCCTACGAGCAGTACTTC
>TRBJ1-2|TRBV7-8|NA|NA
CASSLFRGTYGYTF
TGTGCCAGCAGCTTATTTCGGGGGACCTATGGCTACACCTTC
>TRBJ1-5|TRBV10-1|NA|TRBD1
CASSEYIGTVSNQPQHF
TGCGCCAGCAGTGAGTACATAGGGACAGTTAGCAATCAGCCCCAGCATTTT
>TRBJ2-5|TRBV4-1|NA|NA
CASSQDQAETQYF
TGCGCCAGCAGCCAAGATCAGGCGGAGACCCAGTACTTC
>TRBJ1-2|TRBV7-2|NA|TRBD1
CASSLGDRRPGYTF
TGTGCCAGCAGCTTAGGGGACAGACGGCCTGGCTACACCTTC
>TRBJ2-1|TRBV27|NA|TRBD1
CASSLPGTGRDEQFF
TGTGCCAGCAGTTTACCCGGGACAGGCAGGGATGAGCAGTTCTTC
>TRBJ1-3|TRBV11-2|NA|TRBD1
CASSDYRGGINTIYF
TGTGCCAGCAGCGACTACAGGGGAGGTATAAACACCATATATTTT
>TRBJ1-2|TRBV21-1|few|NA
CASSKGLSQKAYGYTF
TGTGCCAGCAGCAAGGGCCTTTCTCAGAAAGCATATGGCTACACCTTC
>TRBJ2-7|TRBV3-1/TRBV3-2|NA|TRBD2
CASSPWGGAYEQYF
TGTGCCAGCAGCCCCTGGGGGGGGGCCTACGAGCAGTACTTC
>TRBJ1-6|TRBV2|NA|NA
CASSPRAAGNSPLHF
TGTGCCAGCAGTCCCAGGGCTGCTGGGAATTCACCCCTCCACTTT
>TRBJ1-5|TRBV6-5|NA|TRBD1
CASRENRGVRQPQHF
TGTGCCAGCAGGGAGAACAGGGGAGTAAGGCAGCCCCAGCATTTT
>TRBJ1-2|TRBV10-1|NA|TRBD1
CAKAGTGTYGYTF
TGCGCCAAGGCCGGGACAGGAACCTATGGCTACACCTTC
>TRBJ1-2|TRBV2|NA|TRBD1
CASSERDRGPGYTF
TGTGCCAGCAGTGAGAGGGACAGGGGGCCCGGCTACACCTTC
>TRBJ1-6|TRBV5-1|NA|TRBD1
CASSSQGQGDNSPLHF
TGCGCCAGCAGCTCGCAGGGACAGGGCGACAATTCACCCCTCCACTTT
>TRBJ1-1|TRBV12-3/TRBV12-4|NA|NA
CASSFQANTEAFF
TGTGCCAGCAGTTTTCAGGCGAACACTGAAGCTTTCTTT
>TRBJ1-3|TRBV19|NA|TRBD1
CASSRGQGAGNTIYF
TGTGCCAGTAGCCGCGGACAGGGGGCTGGAAACACCATATATTTT
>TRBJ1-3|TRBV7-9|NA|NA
CASSSRGRAGNTIYF
TGTGCCAGCAGCTCTAGAGGGAGAGCTGGAAACACCATATATTTT
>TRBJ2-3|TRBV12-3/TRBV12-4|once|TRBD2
CASAGDFTDTQYF
TGTGCCTCCGCGGGAGATTTCACAGATACGCAGTATTTT
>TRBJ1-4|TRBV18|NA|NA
CASSPIGARNEKLFF
TGTGCCAGCTCACCAATTGGGGCTCGGAATGAAAAACTGTTTTTT
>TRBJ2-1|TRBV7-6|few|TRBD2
CASSLGGGGSSYNEQFF
TGTGCCAGCAGCTTAGGGGGCGGGGGGAGCTCCTACAATGAGCAGTTCTTC
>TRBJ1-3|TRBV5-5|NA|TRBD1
CASSFDQGAGNTIYF
TGTGCCAGCAGCTTCGACCAGGGGGCTGGAAACACCATATATTTT
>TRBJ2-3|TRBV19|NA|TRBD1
CASSLDRGPLPSTDTQYF
TGTGCCAGTAGCTTAGACAGGGGGCCCTTACCTAGCACAGATACGCAGTATTTT
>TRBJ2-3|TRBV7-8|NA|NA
CASSLGLDTQYF
TGTGCCAGCAGCTTAGGACTTGATACGCAGTATTTT
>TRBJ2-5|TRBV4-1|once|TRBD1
CASSQSGQGASRETQYF
TGCGCCAGCAGCCAGTCGGGACAGGGGGCATCCAGGGAGACCCAGTACTTC
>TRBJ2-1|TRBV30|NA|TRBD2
CAWSVLTSGGYNEQFF
TGTGCCTGGAGTGTTTTGACTAGCGGGGGATACAATGAGCAGTTCTTC
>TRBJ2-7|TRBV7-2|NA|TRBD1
CASSWGQGVYEQYF
TGTGCCAGCAGCTGGGGACAGGGGGTCTACGAGCAGTACTTC
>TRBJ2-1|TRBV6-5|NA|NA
CASSFGQRRSYNEQFF
TGTGCCAGCAGTTTTGGACAGCGGCGTTCCTACAATGAGCAGTTCTTC
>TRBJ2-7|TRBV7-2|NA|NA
CASSLYSQDYEQYF
TGTGCCAGCAGCCTCTACTCCCAGGACTACGAGCAGTACTTC
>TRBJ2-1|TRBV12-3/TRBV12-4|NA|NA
CASSRQYNEQFF
TGTGCCAGCAGCCGACAGTACAATGAGCAGTTCTTC
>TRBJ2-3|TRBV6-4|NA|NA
CASSLDGGTGTDTQYF
TGTGCCAGCAGTCTCGATGGTGGCACCGGCACAGATACGCAGTATTTT
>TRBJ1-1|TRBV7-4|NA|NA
CASSTSTWREDTEAFF
TGTGCCAGCAGCACGTCTACGTGGAGGGAGGACACTGAAGCTTTCTTT
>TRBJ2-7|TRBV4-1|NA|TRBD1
CASSQAGTASYEQYF
TGCGCCAGCAGCCAAGCCGGGACAGCCTCCTACGAGCAGTACTTC
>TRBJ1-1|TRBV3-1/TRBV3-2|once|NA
CASERQISRNTEAFF
TGTGCCAGCGAAAGACAGATTAGCAGGAACACTGAAGCTTTCTTT
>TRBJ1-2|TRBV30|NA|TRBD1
CAWRGKTLTGGNGYTF
TGTGCCTGGAGAGGGAAGACCTTGACAGGGGGAAATGGCTACACCTTC
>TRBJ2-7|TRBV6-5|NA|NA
CASSRTDSYEQYF
TGTGCCAGCAGTAGGACGGACAGCTACGAGCAGTACTTC
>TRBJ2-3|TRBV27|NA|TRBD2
CASCSGGALGTDTQYF
TGTGCCAGCTGTAGCGGGGGGGCCTTGGGTACAGATACGCAGTATTTT
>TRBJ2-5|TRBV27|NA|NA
CASSRGGYQETQYF
TGTGCCAGCAGTAGGGGGGGCTACCAAGAGACCCAGTACTTC
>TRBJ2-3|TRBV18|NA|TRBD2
CASSREEGLAGVTDTQYF
TGTGCCAGCTCACGAGAGGAAGGACTAGCGGGGGTCACAGATACGCAGTATTTT
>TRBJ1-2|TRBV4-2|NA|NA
CASSPPATNYGYTF
TGTGCCAGCAGCCCCCCCGCCACAAACTATGGCTACACCTTC
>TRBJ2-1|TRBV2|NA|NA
CASSAVRWNEQFF
TGTGCCAGCAGCGCAGTGAGGTGGAATGAGCAGTTCTTC
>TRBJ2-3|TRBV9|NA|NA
CASSGGSVDTQYF
TGTGCCAGCAGCGGAGGGAGCGTGGATACGCAGTATTTT
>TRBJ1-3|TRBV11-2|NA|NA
CASTATYSGNTIYF
TGTGCCAGCACCGCGACATACTCTGGAAACACCATATATTTT
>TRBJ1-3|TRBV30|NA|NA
CVFWQTSGNTIYF
TGTGTCTTCTGGCAAACCTCTGGAAACACCATATATTTT
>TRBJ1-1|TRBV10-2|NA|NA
CASIQNTEAFF
TGCGCCAGCATCCAGAACACTGAAGCTTTCTTT
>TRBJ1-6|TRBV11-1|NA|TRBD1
CASSLASGGLNSPLHF
TGTGCCAGCAGCTTAGCGTCAGGGGGCTTGAATTCACCCCTCCACTTT
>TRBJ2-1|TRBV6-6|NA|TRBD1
CASSYDRGYYNEQFF
TGTGCCAGCAGTTACGACAGGGGGTATTACAATGAGCAGTTCTTC
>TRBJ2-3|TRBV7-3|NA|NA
CASSSQGTDTQYF
TGTGCCAGCAGCTCACAGGGAACAGATACGCAGTATTTT
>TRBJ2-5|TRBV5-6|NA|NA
CASSSQVVRETQYF
TGTGCCAGCAGCTCGCAGGTGGTACGAGAGACCCAGTACTTC
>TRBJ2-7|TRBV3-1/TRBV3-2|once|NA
CASSRQSYEQYF
TGTGCCAGCAGCCGACAGAGCTACGAGCAGTACTTC
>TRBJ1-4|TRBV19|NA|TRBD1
CASRGDSANEKLFF
TGTGCCAGTAGGGGGGACAGCGCTAATGAAAAACTGTTTTTT
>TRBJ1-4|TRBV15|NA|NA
CATSKRGTTNEKLFF
TGTGCCACCAGCAAACGCGGTACAACTAATGAAAAACTGTTTTTT
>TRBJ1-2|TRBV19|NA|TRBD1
CASSGRDRAGGYTF
TGTGCCAGTAGTGGAAGGGACAGGGCGGGCGGCTACACCTTC
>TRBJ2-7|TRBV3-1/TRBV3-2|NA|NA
CASSLLGDEQYF
TGTGCCAGCAGCCTCTTAGGGGACGAGCAGTACTTC
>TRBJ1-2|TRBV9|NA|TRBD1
CASSDRDRGNYGYTF
TGTGCCAGCAGCGACCGGGACAGGGGGAACTATGGCTACACCTTC
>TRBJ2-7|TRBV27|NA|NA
CASSSRQDSYEQYF
TGTGCCAGCAGTTCCCGACAGGATTCCTACGAGCAGTACTTC